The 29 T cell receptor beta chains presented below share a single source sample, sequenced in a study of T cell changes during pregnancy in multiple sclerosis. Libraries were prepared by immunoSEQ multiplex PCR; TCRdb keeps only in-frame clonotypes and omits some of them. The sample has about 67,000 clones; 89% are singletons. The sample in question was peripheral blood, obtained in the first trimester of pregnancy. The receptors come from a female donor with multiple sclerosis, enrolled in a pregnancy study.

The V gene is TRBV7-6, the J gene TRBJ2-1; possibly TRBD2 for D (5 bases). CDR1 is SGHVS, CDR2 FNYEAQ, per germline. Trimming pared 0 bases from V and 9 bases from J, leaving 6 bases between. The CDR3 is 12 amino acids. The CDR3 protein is CASSLAGSEQFF. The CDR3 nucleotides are TGTGCCAGCAGCTTAGCTGGGAGTGAGCAGTTCTTC.

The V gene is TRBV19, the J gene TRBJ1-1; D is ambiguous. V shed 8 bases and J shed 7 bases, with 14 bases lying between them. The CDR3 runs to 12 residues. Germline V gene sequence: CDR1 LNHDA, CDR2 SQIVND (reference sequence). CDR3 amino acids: CASCNTKLEAFF. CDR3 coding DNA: TGTGCCAGTTGCAATACTAAGCTTGAAGCTTTCTTT.

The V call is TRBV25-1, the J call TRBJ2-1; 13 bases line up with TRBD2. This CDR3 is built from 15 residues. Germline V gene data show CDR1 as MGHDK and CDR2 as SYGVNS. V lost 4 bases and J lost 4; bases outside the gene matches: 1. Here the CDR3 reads CASSGGLAGYNEQFF. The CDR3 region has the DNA TGTGCCAGCAGTGGGGGACTAGCGGGGTACAATGAGCAGTTCTTC.

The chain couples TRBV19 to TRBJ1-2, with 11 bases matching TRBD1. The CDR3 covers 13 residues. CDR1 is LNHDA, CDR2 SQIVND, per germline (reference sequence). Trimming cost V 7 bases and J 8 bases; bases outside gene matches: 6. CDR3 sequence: CASIWTGGQGYTF. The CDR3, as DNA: TGTGCCAGTATCTGGACAGGGGGCCAAGGCTACACCTTC.

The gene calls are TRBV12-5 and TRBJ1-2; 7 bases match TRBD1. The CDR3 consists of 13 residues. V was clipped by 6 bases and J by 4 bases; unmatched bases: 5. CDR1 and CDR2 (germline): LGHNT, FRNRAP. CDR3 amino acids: CASGRDSRYGYTF. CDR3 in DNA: TGTGCTAGTGGCCGGGACAGCCGCTATGGCTACACCTTC.

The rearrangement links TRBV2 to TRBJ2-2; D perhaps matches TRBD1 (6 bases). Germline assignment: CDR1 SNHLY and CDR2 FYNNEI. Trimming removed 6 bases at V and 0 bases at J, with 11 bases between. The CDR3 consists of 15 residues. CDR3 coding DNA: TGTGCCAGCAGCGCCCGGACAGCGAACACCGGGGAGCTGTTTTTT. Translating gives CASSARTANTGELFF.

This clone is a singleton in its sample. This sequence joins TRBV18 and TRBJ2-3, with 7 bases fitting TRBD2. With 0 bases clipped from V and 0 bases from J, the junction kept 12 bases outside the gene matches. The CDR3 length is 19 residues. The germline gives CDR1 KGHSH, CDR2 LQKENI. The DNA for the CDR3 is TGTGCCAGCTCACCACCGGACTCGGCTAGCGGTTATAGCACAGATACGCAGTATTTT. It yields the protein CASSPPDSASGYSTDTQYF.

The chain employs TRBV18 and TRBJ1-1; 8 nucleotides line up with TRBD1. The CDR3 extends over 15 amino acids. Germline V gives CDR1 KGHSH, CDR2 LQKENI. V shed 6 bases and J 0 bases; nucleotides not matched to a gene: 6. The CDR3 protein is CASSPTGGMNTEAFF. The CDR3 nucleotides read TGTGCCAGCTCCCCTACAGGGGGGATGAACACTGAAGCTTTCTTT.

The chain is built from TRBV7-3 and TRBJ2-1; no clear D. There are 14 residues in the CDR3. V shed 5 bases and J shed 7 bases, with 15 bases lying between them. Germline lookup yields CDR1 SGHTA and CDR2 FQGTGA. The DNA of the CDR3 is TGTGCCAGCAGCGAAAAAACCGGAGCGAATGAGCAGTTCTTC. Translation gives CASSEKTGANEQFF.

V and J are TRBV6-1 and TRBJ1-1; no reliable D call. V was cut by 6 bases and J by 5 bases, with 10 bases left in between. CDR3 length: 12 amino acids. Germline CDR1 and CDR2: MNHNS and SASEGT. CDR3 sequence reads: CASRLRATEAFF. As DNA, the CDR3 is TGTGCCAGCAGACTGAGAGCTACTGAAGCTTTCTTT.

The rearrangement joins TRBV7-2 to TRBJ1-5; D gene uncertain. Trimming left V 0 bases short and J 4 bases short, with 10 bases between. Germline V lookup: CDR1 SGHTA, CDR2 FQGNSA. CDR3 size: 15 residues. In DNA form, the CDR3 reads TGTGCCAGCAGCTTAGCCGGGGTGAGGAATCAGCCCCAGCATTTT. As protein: CASSLAGVRNQPQHF.

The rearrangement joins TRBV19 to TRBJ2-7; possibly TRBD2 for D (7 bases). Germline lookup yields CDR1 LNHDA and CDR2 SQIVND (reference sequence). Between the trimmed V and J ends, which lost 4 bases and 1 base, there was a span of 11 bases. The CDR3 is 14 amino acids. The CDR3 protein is CASSRGGQSYEQYF. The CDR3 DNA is TGTGCCAGTAGTAGGGGGGGGCAATCCTACGAGCAGTACTTC. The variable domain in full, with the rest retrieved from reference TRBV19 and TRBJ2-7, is DGGITQSPKYLFRKEGQNVTLSCEQNLNHDAMYWYRQDPGQGLRLIYYSQIVNDFQKGDIAEGYSVSREKKESFPLTVTSAQKNPTAFYLCASSRGGQSYEQYFGPGTRLTVT.

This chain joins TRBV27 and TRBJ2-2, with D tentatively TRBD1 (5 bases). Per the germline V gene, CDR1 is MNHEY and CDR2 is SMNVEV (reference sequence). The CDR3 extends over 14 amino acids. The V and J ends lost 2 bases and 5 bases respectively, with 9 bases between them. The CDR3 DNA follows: TGTGCCAGCAGTTTACAGGGCAGGACCGGGGAGCTGTTTTTT. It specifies CASSLQGRTGELFF.

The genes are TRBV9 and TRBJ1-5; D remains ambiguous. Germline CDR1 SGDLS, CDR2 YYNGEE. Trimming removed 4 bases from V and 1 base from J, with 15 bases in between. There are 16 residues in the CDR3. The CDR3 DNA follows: TGTGCCAGCAGCCCATCCCCGGGTTTAAGCAATCAGCCCCAGCATTTT. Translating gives CASSPSPGLSNQPQHF.

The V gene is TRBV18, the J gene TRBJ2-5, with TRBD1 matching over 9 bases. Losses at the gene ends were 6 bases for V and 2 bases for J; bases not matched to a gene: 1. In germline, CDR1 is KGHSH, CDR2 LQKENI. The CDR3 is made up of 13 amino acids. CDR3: CASSGQGQETQYF. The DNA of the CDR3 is TGTGCCAGCTCCGGACAGGGGCAAGAGACCCAGTACTTC.

CDR3 sequence reads: CASSISSGSFETQYF. Written as DNA, the CDR3 is TGTGCCAGTAGTATTTCTAGCGGGAGTTTTGAGACCCAGTACTTC. The chain carries TRBV19 and TRBJ2-5, with 10 bases lining up with TRBD2. J was trimmed by 5 bases and V by 3 bases; bases with no gene match: 6. CDR1 and CDR2 (germline): LNHDA, SQIVND (reference sequence). This CDR3 is built from 15 residues.

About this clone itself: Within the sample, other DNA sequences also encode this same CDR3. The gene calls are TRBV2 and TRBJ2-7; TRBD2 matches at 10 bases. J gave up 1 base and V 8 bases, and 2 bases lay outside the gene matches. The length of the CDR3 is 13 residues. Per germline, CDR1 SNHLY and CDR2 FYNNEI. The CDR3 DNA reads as TGTGCCAGCGGACTAGCGGATTCCTACGAGCAGTACTTC. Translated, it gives CASGLADSYEQYF.

DNA for the CDR3: TGTGCCAGCAGCGCCACTAGCGGGAGTACCTCTAGCTCCTACAATGAGCAGTTCTTC. It is translated as CASSATSGSTSSSYNEQFF. This chain connects TRBV7-9 to TRBJ2-1; 11 nucleotides match TRBD2. The J segment lost 0 bases and the V segment lost 5 bases, leaving 12 bases of the junction unmatched. CDR1 is SEHNR and CDR2 is FQNEAQ in the germline V gene (reference sequence). This CDR3 is 19 amino acids long.

For the CDR3, the DNA is TGTGCCAGCAGTTCCTGGAACACCGGGGAGCTGTTTTTT. As protein: CASSSWNTGELFF. The chain has TRBV27 and TRBJ2-2; no clear D. Per the germline V gene, CDR1 is MNHEY and CDR2 is SMNVEV (reference sequence). Trimming took off 4 bases at V and 1 base at J, with 4 bases between the two ends. CDR3 size: 13 residues.

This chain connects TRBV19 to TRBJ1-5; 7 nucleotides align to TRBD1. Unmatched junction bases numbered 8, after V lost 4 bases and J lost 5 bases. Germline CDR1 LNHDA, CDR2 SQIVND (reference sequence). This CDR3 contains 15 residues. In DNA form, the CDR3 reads TGTGCCAGTAGTACTAGGGACAGCGGGCATCAGCCCCAGCATTTT. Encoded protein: CASSTRDSGHQPQHF.

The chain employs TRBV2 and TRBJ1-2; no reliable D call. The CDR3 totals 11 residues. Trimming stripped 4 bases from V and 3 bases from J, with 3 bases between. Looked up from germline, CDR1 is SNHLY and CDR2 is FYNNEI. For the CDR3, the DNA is TGTGCCAGCAGTGGCGACTATGGCTACACCTTC. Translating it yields CASSGDYGYTF.

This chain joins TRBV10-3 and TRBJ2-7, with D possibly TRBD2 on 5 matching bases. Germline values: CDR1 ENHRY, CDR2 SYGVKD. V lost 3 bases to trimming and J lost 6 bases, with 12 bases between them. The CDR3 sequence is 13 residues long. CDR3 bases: TGTGCCATCAGTGATCAAGGGCGGGTCGAGCAGTACTTC. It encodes CAISDQGRVEQYF.

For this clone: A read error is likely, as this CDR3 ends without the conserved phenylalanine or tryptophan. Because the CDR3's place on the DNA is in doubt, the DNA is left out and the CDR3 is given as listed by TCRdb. CDR3: CASSLVSGL. The chain links TRBV7-6 to TRBJ1-1; the D call of TRBD1 is as the table states it, not checked on the DNA. Germline V lookup: CDR1 SGHVS, CDR2 FNYEAQ. The CDR3 adds up to 9 amino acids, both ends counted.

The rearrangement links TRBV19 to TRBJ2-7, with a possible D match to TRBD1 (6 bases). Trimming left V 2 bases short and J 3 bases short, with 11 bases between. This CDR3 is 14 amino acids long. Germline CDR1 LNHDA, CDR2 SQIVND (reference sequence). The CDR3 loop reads CASSINWDNYEQYF. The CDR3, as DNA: TGTGCCAGTAGTATAAATTGGGACAACTACGAGCAGTACTTC.

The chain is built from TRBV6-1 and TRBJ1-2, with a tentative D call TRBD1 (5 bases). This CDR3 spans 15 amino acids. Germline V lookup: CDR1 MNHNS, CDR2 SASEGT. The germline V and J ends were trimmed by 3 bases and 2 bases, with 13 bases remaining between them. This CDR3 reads CASSDMLWGNYGYTF. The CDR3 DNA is TGTGCCAGCAGTGACATGTTATGGGGCAACTATGGCTACACCTTC.

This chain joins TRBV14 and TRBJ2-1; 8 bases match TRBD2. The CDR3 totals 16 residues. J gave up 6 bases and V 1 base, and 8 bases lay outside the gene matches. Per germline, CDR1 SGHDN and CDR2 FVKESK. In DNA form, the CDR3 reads TGTGCCAGCAGCCAAGGGGGACTAGTCCCTAGCAATGAGCAGTTCTTC. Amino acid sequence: CASSQGGLVPSNEQFF.

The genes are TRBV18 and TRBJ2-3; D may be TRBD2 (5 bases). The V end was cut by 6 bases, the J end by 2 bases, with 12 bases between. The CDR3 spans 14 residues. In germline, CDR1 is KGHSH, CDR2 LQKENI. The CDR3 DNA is TGTGCCAGCTCTTTATTCGGGGACACAGATACGCAGTATTTT. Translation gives CASSLFGDTDTQYF.

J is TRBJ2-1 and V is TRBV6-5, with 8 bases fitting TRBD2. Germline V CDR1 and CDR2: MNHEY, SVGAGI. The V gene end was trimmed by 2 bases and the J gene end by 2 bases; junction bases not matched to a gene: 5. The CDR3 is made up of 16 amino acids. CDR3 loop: CASSYVAGGTYNEQFF. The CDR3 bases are TGTGCCAGCAGTTACGTTGCGGGGGGCACCTACAATGAGCAGTTCTTC.

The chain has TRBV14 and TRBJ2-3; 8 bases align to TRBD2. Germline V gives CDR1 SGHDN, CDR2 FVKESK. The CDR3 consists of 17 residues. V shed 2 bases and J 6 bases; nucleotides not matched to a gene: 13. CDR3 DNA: TGTGCCAGCAGCCAACGAGGCCTGGGACTAGATCCCGATACGCAGTATTTT. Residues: CASSQRGLGLDPDTQYF.